This T cell receptor (beta chain) was captured in a study of Tregs in tolerant kidney transplant recipients. General study results and limits: This study did not directly address biological reproducibility. Few patients were studied, so findings need validation in larger groups. Expanding Tregs on activated donor B cells appeared to best identify donor-specific TCRbeta clones. Antigen-driven expansion was suggested because donor-specific Tregs expanded more than all Tregs in tolerant patients.

Turning to this clone: Its antigen is not identified.

Related graft donors supplied nonmyeloablative bone marrow transplants, and mixed chimerism was transient. The germline gives CDR1 SGHVS, CDR2 FNYEAQ. The ends lost 5 bases at V and 8 bases at J; junction bases unmatched: 5. The CDR3 contains 12 residues. The table came from immunoSEQ multiplex PCR; TCRdb's copy has only in-frame clones and leaves some out. The table includes 90,000 or so clones, 93% detected once. Sequencing used CD4+ T cells from blood (PBMCs), obtained 12 months after the transplant. The chain recombines TRBV7-6 with TRBJ1-2, with 7 positions matching TRBD1. The receptor comes from a human patient who received a combined kidney and bone marrow transplant. The graft donor may be the source of some T cells. This chain's CDR3 is CASSKTGIGYTF. In nucleotides, the CDR3 is TGTGCCAGCAGCAAGACAGGGATAGGCTACACCTTC.